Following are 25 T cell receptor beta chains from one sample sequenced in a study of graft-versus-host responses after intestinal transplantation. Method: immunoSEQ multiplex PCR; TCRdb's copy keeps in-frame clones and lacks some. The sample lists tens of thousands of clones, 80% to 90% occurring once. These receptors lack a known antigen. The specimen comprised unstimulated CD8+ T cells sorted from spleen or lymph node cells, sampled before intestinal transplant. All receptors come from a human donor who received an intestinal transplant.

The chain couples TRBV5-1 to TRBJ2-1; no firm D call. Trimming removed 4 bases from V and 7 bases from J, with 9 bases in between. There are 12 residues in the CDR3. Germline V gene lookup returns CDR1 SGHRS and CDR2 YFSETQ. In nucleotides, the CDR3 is TGCGCCAGCAGCCCCCGTTCTAATGAGCAGTTCTTC. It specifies CASSPRSNEQFF.

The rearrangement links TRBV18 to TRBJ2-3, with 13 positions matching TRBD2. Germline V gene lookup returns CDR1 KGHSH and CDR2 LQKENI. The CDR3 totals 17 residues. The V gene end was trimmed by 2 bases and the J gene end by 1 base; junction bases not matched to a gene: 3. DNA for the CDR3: TGTGCCAGCTCACCATGGACTAGCGGGAGAGGCACAGATACGCAGTATTTT. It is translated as CASSPWTSGRGTDTQYF.

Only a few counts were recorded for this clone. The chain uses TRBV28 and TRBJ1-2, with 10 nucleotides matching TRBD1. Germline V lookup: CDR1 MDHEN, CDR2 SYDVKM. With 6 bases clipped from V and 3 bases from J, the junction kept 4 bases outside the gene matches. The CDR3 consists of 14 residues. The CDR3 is CASSGTGDHYGYTF. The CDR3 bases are TGTGCCAGCAGCGGGACAGGGGACCACTATGGCTACACCTTC.

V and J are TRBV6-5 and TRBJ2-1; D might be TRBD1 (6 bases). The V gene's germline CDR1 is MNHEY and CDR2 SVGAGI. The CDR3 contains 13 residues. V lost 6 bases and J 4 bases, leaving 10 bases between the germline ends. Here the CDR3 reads CASSQGFYNEQFF. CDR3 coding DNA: TGTGCCAGCAGCCAGGGGTTTTACAATGAGCAGTTCTTC.

The CDR3 here is CASSEAPAGGNEQFF. The CDR3 DNA reads TGTGCCAGCAGTGAAGCGCCGGCAGGGGGCAATGAGCAGTTCTTC. The chain recombines TRBV6-1 with TRBJ2-1; 7 bases fit TRBD1. Losses at the gene ends were 0 bases for V and 6 bases for J; bases not matched to a gene: 5. Germline V gene data show CDR1 as MNHNS and CDR2 as SASEGT. The CDR3 totals 15 residues.

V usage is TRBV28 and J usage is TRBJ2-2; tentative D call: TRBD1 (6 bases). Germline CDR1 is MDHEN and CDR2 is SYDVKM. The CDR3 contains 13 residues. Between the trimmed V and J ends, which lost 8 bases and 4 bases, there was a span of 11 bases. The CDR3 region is CASRWDTTGELFF. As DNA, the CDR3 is TGTGCCAGCCGCTGGGACACCACCGGGGAGCTGTTTTTT.

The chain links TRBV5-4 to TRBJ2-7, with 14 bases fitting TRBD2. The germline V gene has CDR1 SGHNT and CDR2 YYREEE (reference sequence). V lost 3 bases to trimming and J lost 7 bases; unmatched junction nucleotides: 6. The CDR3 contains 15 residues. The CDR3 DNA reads TGTGCCAGCAGCTACGGACTAGCGGGGGGCCTGGAGCAGTACTTC. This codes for CASSYGLAGGLEQYF.

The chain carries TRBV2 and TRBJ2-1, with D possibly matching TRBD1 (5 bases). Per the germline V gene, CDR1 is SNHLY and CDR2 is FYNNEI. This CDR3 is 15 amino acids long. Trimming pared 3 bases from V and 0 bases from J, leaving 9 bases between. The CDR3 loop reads CASSDWTSSYNEQFF. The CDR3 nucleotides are TGTGCCAGCAGTGACTGGACAAGCTCCTACAATGAGCAGTTCTTC.

CDR3 region: CATRQGNSPLHF. The CDR3 DNA follows: TGTGCCACCAGACAGGGAAATTCACCCCTCCACTTT. This rearrangement joins TRBV19 to TRBJ1-6; TRBD1 matches at 7 bases. Germline CDR1 and CDR2: LNHDA and SQIVND (reference sequence). Trimming at V came to 10 bases and at J to 7 bases, leaving 4 bases not matched to a gene. The CDR3 consists of 12 residues.

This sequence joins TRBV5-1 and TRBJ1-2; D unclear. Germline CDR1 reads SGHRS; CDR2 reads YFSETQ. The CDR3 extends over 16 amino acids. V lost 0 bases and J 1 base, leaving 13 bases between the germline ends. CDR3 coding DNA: TGCGCCAGCAGCTTGGGGTGGCAGGCTTTTAACTATGGCTACACCTTC. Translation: CASSLGWQAFNYGYTF.

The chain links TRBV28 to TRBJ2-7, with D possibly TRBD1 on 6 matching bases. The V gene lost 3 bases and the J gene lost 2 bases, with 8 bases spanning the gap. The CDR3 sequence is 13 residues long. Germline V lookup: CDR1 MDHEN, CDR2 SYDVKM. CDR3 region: CASSFGTPYEQYF. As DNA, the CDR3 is TGTGCCAGCAGTTTCGGGACACCCTACGAGCAGTACTTC.

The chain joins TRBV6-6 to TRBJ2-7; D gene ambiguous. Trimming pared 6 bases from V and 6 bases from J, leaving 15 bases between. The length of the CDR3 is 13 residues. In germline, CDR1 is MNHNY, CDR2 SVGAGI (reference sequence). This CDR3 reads CASSPLVSVEQYF. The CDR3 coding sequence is TGTGCCAGCAGCCCATTGGTGTCAGTCGAGCAGTACTTC.

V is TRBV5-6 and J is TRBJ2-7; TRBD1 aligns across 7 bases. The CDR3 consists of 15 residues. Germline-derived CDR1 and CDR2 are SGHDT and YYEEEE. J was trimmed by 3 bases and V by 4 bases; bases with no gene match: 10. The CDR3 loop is CASSLGAGGNYEQYF. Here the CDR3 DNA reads TGTGCCAGCAGCCTAGGGGCAGGGGGAAACTACGAGCAGTACTTC.

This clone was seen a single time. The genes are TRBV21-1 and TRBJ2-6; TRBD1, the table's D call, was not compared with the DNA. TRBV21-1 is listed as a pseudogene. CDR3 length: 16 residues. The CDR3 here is CASSKGRGSGANVLTF. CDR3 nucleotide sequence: TGTGCCAGCAGCAAAGGCAGGGGGTCCGGGGCCAACGTCCTGACTTTC.

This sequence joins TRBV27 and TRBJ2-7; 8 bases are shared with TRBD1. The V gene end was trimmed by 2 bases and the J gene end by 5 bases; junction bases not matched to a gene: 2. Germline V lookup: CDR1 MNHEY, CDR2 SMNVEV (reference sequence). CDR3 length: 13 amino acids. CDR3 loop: CASSLRQGNEQYF. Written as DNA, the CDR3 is TGTGCCAGCAGTTTACGACAGGGGAACGAGCAGTACTTC.

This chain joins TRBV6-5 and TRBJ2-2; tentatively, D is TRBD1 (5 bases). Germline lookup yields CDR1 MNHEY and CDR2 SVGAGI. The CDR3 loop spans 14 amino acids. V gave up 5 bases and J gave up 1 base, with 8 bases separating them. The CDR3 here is CASSDGQNTGELFF. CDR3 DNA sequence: TGTGCCAGCAGTGACGGACAGAACACCGGGGAGCTGTTTTTT.

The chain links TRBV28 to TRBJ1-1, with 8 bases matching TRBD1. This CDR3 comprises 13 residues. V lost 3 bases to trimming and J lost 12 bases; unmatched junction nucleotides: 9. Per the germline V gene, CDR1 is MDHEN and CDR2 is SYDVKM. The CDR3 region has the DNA TGTGCCAGCAGTTTCCCAGGGGGCCCAACCCCTTTCTTT. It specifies CASSFPGGPTPFF.

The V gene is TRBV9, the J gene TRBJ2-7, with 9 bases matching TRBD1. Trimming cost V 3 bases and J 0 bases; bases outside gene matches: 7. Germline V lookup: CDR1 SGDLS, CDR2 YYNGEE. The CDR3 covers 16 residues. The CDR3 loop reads CASSAGPGQGSYEQYF. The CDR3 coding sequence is TGTGCCAGCAGCGCCGGACCGGGACAGGGCTCCTACGAGCAGTACTTC.

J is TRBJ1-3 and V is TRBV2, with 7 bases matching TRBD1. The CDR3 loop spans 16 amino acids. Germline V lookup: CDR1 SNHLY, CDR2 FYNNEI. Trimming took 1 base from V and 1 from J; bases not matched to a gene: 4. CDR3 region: CASSEGTGHSGNTIYF. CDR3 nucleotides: TGTGCCAGCAGTGAAGGGACAGGTCATTCTGGAAACACCATATATTTT. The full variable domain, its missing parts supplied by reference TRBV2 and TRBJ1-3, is EPEVTQTPSHQVTQMGQEVILRCVPISNHLYFYWYRQILGQKVEFLVSFYNNEISEKSEIFDDQFSVERPDGSNFTLKIRSTKLEDSAMYFCASSEGTGHSGNTIYFGEGSWLTVV.

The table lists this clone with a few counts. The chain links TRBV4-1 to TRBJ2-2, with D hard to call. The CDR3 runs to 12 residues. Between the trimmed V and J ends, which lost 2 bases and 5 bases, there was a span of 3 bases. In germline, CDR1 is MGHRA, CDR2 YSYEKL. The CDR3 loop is CASSQSTGELFF. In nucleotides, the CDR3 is TGCGCCAGCAGCCAATCGACCGGGGAGCTGTTTTTT.

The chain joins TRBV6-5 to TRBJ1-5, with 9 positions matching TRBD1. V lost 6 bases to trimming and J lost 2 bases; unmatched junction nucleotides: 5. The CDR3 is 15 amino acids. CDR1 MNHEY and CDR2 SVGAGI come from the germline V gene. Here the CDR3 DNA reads TGTGCCAGCAGGGTGGGACAGGGAGGCAATCAGCCCCAGCATTTT. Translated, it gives CASRVGQGGNQPQHF.

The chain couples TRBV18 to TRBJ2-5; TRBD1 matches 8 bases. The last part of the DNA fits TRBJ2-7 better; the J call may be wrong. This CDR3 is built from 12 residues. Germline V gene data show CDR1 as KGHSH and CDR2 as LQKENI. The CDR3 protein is CASSDREYEQYF. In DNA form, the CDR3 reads TGTGCCAGCTCGGACAGGGAGTACGAGCAGTACTTC.

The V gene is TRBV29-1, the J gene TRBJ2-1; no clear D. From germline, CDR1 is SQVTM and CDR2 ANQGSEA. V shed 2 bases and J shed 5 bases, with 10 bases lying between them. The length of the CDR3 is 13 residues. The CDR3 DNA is TGCAGCGTTGAAAGCGCCCAAAACAATGAGCAGTTCTTC. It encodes CSVESAQNNEQFF.

This chain's CDR3 is CASSPAGIPDQPQHF. CDR3 coding DNA: TGTGCCAGCAGCCCTGCCGGGATCCCGGATCAGCCCCAGCATTTT. The chain combines TRBV9 with TRBJ1-5; D is undetermined. There are 15 residues in the CDR3. V gave up 4 bases and J gave up 5 bases, with 16 bases separating them. Germline CDR1 SGDLS, CDR2 YYNGEE.

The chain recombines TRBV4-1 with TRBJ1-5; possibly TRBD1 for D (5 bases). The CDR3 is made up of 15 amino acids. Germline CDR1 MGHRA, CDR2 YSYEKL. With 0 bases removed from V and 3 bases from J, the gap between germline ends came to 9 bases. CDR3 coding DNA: TGCGCCAGCAGCCAAGACCCGGGACTCAATCAGCCCCAGCATTTT. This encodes CASSQDPGLNQPQHF.